The rows below give T cell receptor beta chains drawn from one sample of a study of blood T cell repertoires in COVID-19. Sequencing was performed with immunoSEQ multiplex PCR; in TCRdb, only in-frame clones are kept and a portion is missing. The table lists 230,000 or so clones, roughly 90% of them singletons. The specimen sequenced was peripheral blood. The receptor source for this set is a woman aged 55-69 years with COVID-19, enrolled during active disease. CDR3s include the opening cysteine and the closing phenylalanine or tryptophan.

TRBV11-2,TRBJ2-2,CASSGTNTGELFF
TRBV20-1,TRBJ2-1,CSADRGEEQFF
TRBV6-5,TRBJ1-6,CASSPRGGSPLHF
TRBV6-5,TRBJ2-5,CASTPRLQETQYF
TRBV30,TRBJ1-1,CAWRENRALNTEAFF
TRBV9,TRBJ1-5,CASSVSGEQPQHF
TRBV11-2,TRBJ2-1,CASSPGLAGSGFF
TRBV4-2,TRBJ1-1,CASSREQGHTEAFF
TRBV6-6,TRBJ1-4,CASSYSDITNEKLFF
TRBV11-1,TRBJ2-3,CASSRQGMQYF
TRBV6-2/TRBV6-3,TRBJ1-5,CASSYRIGGQPQHF
TRBV19,TRBJ2-7,CASREAGSYEQYF
TRBV12-3/TRBV12-4,TRBJ2-7,CASRRQGAGEQYF
TRBV5-1,TRBJ2-5,CASSLRETQYF